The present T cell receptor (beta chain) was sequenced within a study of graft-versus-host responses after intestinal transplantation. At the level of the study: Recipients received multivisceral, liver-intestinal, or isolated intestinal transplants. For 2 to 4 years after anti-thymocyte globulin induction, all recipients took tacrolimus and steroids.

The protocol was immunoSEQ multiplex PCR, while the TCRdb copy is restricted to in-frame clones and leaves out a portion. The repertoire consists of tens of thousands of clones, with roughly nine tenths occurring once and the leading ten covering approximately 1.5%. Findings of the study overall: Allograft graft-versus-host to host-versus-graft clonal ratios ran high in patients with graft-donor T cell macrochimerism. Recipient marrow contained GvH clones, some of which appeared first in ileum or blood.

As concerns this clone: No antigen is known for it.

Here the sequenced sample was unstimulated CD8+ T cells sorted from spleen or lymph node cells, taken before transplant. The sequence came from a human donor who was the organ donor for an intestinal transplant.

The chain's CDR3 is CASSSAGTRNGYEQYF. The CDR3 DNA reads as TGTGCCAGCAGTTCCGCCGGGACACGGAACGGGTACGAGCAGTACTTC. V and J are TRBV6-5 and TRBJ2-7; possible D gene TRBD1, 6 bases. This CDR3 spans 16 amino acids. V was trimmed by 4 bases and J by 4 bases, leaving 20 bases between them. Germline V CDR1 and CDR2: MNHEY, SVGAGI.